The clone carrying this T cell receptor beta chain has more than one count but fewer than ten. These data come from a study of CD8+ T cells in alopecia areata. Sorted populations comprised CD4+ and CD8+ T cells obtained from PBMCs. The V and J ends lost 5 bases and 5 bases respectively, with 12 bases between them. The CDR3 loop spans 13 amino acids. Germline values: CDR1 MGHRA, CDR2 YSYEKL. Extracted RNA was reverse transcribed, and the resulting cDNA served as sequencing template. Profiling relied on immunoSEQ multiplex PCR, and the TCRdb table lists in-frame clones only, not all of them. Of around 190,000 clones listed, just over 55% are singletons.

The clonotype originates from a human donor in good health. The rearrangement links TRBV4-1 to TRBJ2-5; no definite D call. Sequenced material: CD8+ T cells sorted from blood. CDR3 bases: TGCGCCAGCAGCAGCTTGCCGGGTGAGACCCAGTACTTC. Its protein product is CASSSLPGETQYF.